These 31 T cell receptor beta chains originate from one sample sequenced in a study of blood T cell repertoires in COVID-19. Sequencing was performed with immunoSEQ multiplex PCR; in TCRdb, only in-frame clones are kept and a portion is missing. The sample holds around 280,000 clones, approximately 91% seen once. Sequencing input: peripheral blood. The receptors were sampled from a woman under 40 with COVID-19, enrolled during active disease.

This chain links TRBV28 with TRBJ1-2, with D possibly TRBD1 on 5 matching bases. The CDR3 is 14 amino acids. CDR1 is MDHEN, CDR2 SYDVKM, per germline. V lost 5 bases and J 4 bases, leaving 14 bases between the germline ends. The CDR3 region is CASSITGFTYGYTF. As DNA, the CDR3 is TGTGCCAGCAGTATTACAGGATTTACCTATGGCTACACCTTC.

V usage is TRBV2 and J usage is TRBJ2-1, with 10 nucleotides matching TRBD2. The CDR3 has 13 amino acids. The ends lost 4 bases at V and 13 bases at J; junction bases unmatched: 7. Looked up from germline, CDR1 is SNHLY and CDR2 is FYNNEI. DNA for the CDR3: TGTGCCAGCAGTGTGTCAGCGGGAGGGCACCAGTTCTTC. Amino acids: CASSVSAGGHQFF.

For the CDR3, the DNA is TGCAGCGTTGCGGCTAGCGGACGCACAGATACGCAGTATTTT. Protein sequence: CSVAASGRTDTQYF. The rearrangement links TRBV29-1 to TRBJ2-3, with 7 bases lining up with TRBD2. The CDR3 totals 14 residues. CDR1 is SQVTM, CDR2 ANQGSEA, per germline. J lost 1 base, V lost 4 bases, and 5 bases had no gene match.

The CDR3 reads CASSPLLEEFGGYTF. CDR3 DNA: TGTGCCAGCTCACCACTCCTCGAGGAGTTCGGTGGCTACACCTTC. This chain joins TRBV18 and TRBJ1-2; D not resolved. Germline V gives CDR1 KGHSH, CDR2 LQKENI. The length of the CDR3 is 15 residues. Trimming took off 1 base at V and 7 bases at J, with 16 bases between the two ends.

The rearrangement joins TRBV6-5 to TRBJ1-1; 9 positions match TRBD1. Germline CDR1 is MNHEY and CDR2 is SVGAGI. V shed 6 bases, J shed 2 bases, and the junction held 7 bases outside the gene matches. This CDR3 spans 15 amino acids. The CDR3 DNA reads TGTGCCAGCAGAGCTGGGGACAGGGTAAACACTGAAGCTTTCTTT. This translates into CASRAGDRVNTEAFF.

V and J are TRBV6-5 and TRBJ2-7, with D perhaps matching TRBD1 (6 bases). Germline assignment: CDR1 MNHEY and CDR2 SVGAGI. The CDR3 has 12 amino acids. With 8 bases removed from V and 2 bases from J, the gap between germline ends came to 10 bases. This chain's CDR3 is CASYRVPYEQYF. Here the CDR3 DNA reads TGTGCCAGCTACAGGGTACCCTACGAGCAGTACTTC.

The chain joins TRBV30 to TRBJ1-6; possible D gene TRBD1, 6 bases. Germline V gene lookup returns CDR1 GTSNPN and CDR2 SVGIG (reference sequence). This CDR3 comprises 16 residues. V shed 1 base and J shed 0 bases, with 10 bases lying between them. This CDR3 reads CAWSARDNSYNSPLHF. DNA of the CDR3: TGTGCCTGGAGTGCAAGGGACAACTCCTATAATTCACCCCTCCACTTT.

V and J are TRBV4-3 and TRBJ2-7; a weak D match, TRBD1 (6 bases). Germline loops: CDR1 LGHNA, CDR2 YSLEER. This CDR3 comprises 15 residues. Trimming cost V 3 bases and J 1 base, with 13 bases left between them. The CDR3, as DNA: TGCGCCAGCAGCCACGGGACACCGGTATCCTACGAGCAGTACTTC. Its protein is CASSHGTPVSYEQYF.

This rearrangement joins TRBV28 to TRBJ1-1; D may be TRBD1 (6 bases). The CDR3 runs to 13 residues. The V end was cut by 5 bases, the J end by 1 base, with 8 bases between. Per the germline V gene, CDR1 is MDHEN and CDR2 is SYDVKM. The CDR3 loop reads CASSPGANTEAFF. CDR3 nucleotides: TGTGCCAGCAGTCCAGGGGCGAACACTGAAGCTTTCTTT.

The genes are TRBV9 and TRBJ2-2; TRBD2 is a possible D gene (5 bases). Looked up from germline, CDR1 is SGDLS and CDR2 is YYNGEE. The V end was cut by 4 bases, the J end by 3 bases, with 7 bases between. The CDR3 contains 13 residues. CDR3 loop: CASSPDYTGELFF. CDR3 in DNA: TGTGCCAGCAGCCCGGACTACACCGGGGAGCTGTTTTTT.

The chain employs TRBV28 and TRBJ2-7; maybe TRBD1 (5 bases). Germline V lookup: CDR1 MDHEN, CDR2 SYDVKM. The CDR3 sequence is 13 residues long. Trimming shortened V by 8 bases and J by 9 bases, and 20 bases separated the two germline ends. The CDR3 spells CASDSEKLDRQYF. In DNA form, the CDR3 reads TGTGCCAGCGACAGCGAAAAACTCGACAGGCAGTACTTC.

This chain connects TRBV4-1 to TRBJ2-7, with D possibly being TRBD2 (5 bases). Germline assignment: CDR1 MGHRA and CDR2 YSYEKL. Trimming cost V 0 bases and J 5 bases, with 17 bases left between them. There are 16 residues in the CDR3. The CDR3: CASSQDRASTAHEQYF. The CDR3 coding sequence is TGCGCCAGCAGCCAAGATAGGGCTAGCACAGCCCACGAGCAGTACTTC.

The J gene is TRBJ2-1, the V gene TRBV9, with 7 bases fitting TRBD2. V shed 2 bases, J shed 0 bases, and the junction held 14 bases outside the gene matches. CDR1 and CDR2 from the germline V gene are SGDLS and YYNGEE. There are 19 residues in the CDR3. As DNA, the CDR3 is TGTGCCAGCAGCGTCGGACAAGGAATAGCGGGTAGCTCCTACAATGAGCAGTTCTTC. Protein sequence: CASSVGQGIAGSSYNEQFF.

The chain couples TRBV9 to TRBJ1-2; weak D call: TRBD1 (5 bases). The V end lost 0 bases, the J end lost 3 bases, and 15 bases lay between the germline ends. CDR1 is SGDLS, CDR2 YYNGEE, per germline. This CDR3 comprises 16 residues. The CDR3 sequence is CASSVDGRGSDYGYTF. CDR3 nucleotides: TGTGCCAGCAGCGTAGACGGGAGGGGCTCGGACTATGGCTACACCTTC.

The CDR3 here is CASSYSLVFEQYF. For the CDR3, the DNA is TGTGCCAGCAGTTACTCCTTAGTGTTCGAGCAGTACTTC. The chain joins TRBV6-2 or TRBV6-3 to TRBJ2-7; D not resolved. CDR1 MNHEY and CDR2 SVGEGT come from the germline V gene. Trimming cost V 0 bases and J 6 bases, with 9 bases left between them. This CDR3 is 13 amino acids long.

The J gene is TRBJ2-5, the V gene TRBV7-8; no firm D call. Germline V gene sequence: CDR1 SGHVS, CDR2 FQNEAQ. The CDR3 runs to 12 residues. V was cut by 5 bases and J by 0 bases, with 4 bases left in between. CDR3 loop: CASSEYQETQYF. The CDR3 DNA sequence: TGTGCCAGCAGCGAGTACCAAGAGACCCAGTACTTC.

The J gene is TRBJ1-1, the V gene TRBV12-3 or TRBV12-4, with a possible D match to TRBD1 (6 bases). With 8 bases removed from V and 6 bases from J, the gap between germline ends came to 16 bases. The CDR3 runs 13 residues. For the CDR3, the DNA is TGTGCCAGCTGGACCCCGGGGGGCGCTGAAGCTTTCTTT. Translated, it gives CASWTPGGAEAFF.

This chain connects TRBV6-4 to TRBJ2-2; 8 bases fit TRBD1. The germline gives CDR1 MRHNA, CDR2 SNTAGT. With V trimmed by 0 bases and J by 7 bases, 4 bases remained unmatched. The CDR3 is made up of 15 amino acids. The CDR3 DNA sequence: TGTGCCAGCAGTGACTCGGGGACAGGTTACGGGGAGCTGTTTTTT. It is translated as CASSDSGTGYGELFF.

The chain carries TRBV9 and TRBJ2-5; perhaps TRBD1 as D (5 bases). Between the trimmed V and J ends, which lost 3 bases and 4 bases, there was a span of 16 bases. CDR3 length equals 15 residues. Germline V lookup: CDR1 SGDLS, CDR2 YYNGEE. In DNA form, the CDR3 reads TGTGCCAGCAGCGCGACAGCTACACCCGGAGAGACCCAGTACTTC. Its protein product is CASSATATPGETQYF.

The CDR3 spells CASSQGGGKKNTEAFF. In DNA form, the CDR3 reads TGCGCCAGCAGCCAGGGGGGGGGTAAAAAGAACACTGAAGCTTTCTTT. The chain recombines TRBV4-1 with TRBJ1-1; tentative D call: TRBD1 (5 bases). Germline V gene sequence: CDR1 MGHRA, CDR2 YSYEKL. V was clipped by 3 bases and J by 1 base, with 15 bases between them. The CDR3 consists of 16 residues.

The genes are TRBV27 and TRBJ1-1, with D possibly being TRBD1 (5 bases). Germline lookup yields CDR1 MNHEY and CDR2 SMNVEV (reference sequence). This CDR3 is 15 amino acids long. The V end lost 0 bases, the J end lost 3 bases, and 11 bases lay between the germline ends. In DNA form, the CDR3 reads TGTGCCAGCAGTTTATCTGTTTCAGGGTACACTGAAGCTTTCTTT. Its protein product is CASSLSVSGYTEAFF.

J is TRBJ1-1 and V is TRBV12-3 or TRBV12-4; D possibly corresponds to TRBD1 (5 bases). This CDR3 spans 13 amino acids. The V and J ends lost 6 bases and 7 bases respectively, with 15 bases between them. In DNA, the CDR3 is TGTGCCAGCAGCCCATCCAGGGAAAGTGAAGCTTTCTTT. As protein: CASSPSRESEAFF.

The V call is TRBV29-1, the J call TRBJ1-2; 7 positions agree with TRBD1. Germline assignment: CDR1 SQVTM and CDR2 ANQGSEA. This CDR3 is 14 amino acids long. The ends lost 7 bases at V and 5 bases at J; junction bases unmatched: 13. The CDR3 here is CSAYVVTGRYGYTF. DNA of the CDR3: TGCAGCGCCTATGTGGTGACAGGGAGGTATGGCTACACCTTC.

The genes are TRBV30 and TRBJ1-1; TRBD1 might be the D (6 bases). V lost 5 bases and J lost 0, with 19 bases in between. There are 16 residues in the CDR3. The V gene's germline CDR1 is GTSNPN and CDR2 SVGIG (reference sequence). CDR3 bases: TGTGCCTGGCAATTTTCACAGGGAGCCATGAACACTGAAGCTTTCTTT. Amino acid sequence: CAWQFSQGAMNTEAFF. The full variable domain, rest sourced from reference TRBV30 and TRBJ1-1, is SQTIHQWPATLVQPVGSPLSLECTVEGTSNPNLYWYRQAAGRGLQLLFYSVGIGQISSEVPQNLSASRPQDRQFILSSKKLLLSDSGFYLCAWQFSQGAMNTEAFFGQGTRLTVV.

This clone was seen once. This sequence joins TRBV5-6 and TRBJ2-1; 11 nucleotides line up with TRBD2. Germline V gene data show CDR1 as SGHDT and CDR2 as YYEEEE. This CDR3 has 15 residues. J was trimmed by 8 bases and V by 1 base; bases with no gene match: 5. In DNA form, the CDR3 reads TGTGCCAGCAGCTTGAGGACTAGCGGGTTCCATGAGCAGTTCTTC. Protein product: CASSLRTSGFHEQFF.

V gene TRBV6-6 combines with J gene TRBJ2-2; 8 bases agree with TRBD1. Trimming cost V 9 bases and J 2 bases; bases outside gene matches: 2. CDR1 and CDR2 from the germline V gene are MNHNY and SVGAGI (reference sequence). This CDR3 spans 13 amino acids. The CDR3 DNA sequence: TGTGCCAGTGGACAGGGTAACACCGGGGAGCTGTTTTTT. Translated, it gives CASGQGNTGELFF.

The V gene is TRBV28, the J gene TRBJ2-1; 7 nucleotides match TRBD2. This CDR3 contains 15 residues. Trimming took 2 bases from V and 6 from J; bases not matched to a gene: 7. Germline CDR1 and CDR2: MDHEN and SYDVKM. The CDR3 region is CASSLLAGDLNEQFF. The CDR3 nucleotides are TGTGCCAGCAGTTTACTGGCGGGAGATCTCAATGAGCAGTTCTTC. Drawing the rest from reference TRBV28 and TRBJ2-1, the complete variable domain is DVKVTQSSRYLVKRTGEKVFLECVQDMDHENMFWYRQDPGLGLRLIYFSYDVKMKEKGDIPEGYSVSREKKERFSLILESASTNQTSMYLCASSLLAGDLNEQFFGPGTRLTVL.

The chain carries TRBV6-1 and TRBJ1-5; no definite D call. The CDR3 loop spans 15 amino acids. The V gene lost 0 bases and the J gene lost 6 bases, with 12 bases spanning the gap. From germline, CDR1 is MNHNS and CDR2 SASEGT. Written as DNA, the CDR3 is TGTGCCAGCAGTGAAGCAGGGAGGGTTGGTCAGCCCCAGCATTTT. Translation gives CASSEAGRVGQPQHF.

The chain links TRBV19 to TRBJ1-2, with D unresolved. Germline V lookup: CDR1 LNHDA, CDR2 SQIVND (reference sequence). V was shortened by 2 bases and J by 3 bases, with 7 bases between the two germline ends. This CDR3 spans 13 amino acids. The CDR3 loop is CASSIQRDYGYTF. The CDR3 nucleotides read TGTGCCAGTAGTATACAGAGGGACTATGGCTACACCTTC.

The chain recombines TRBV4-2 with TRBJ1-1; D gene unclear. The CDR3 contains 16 residues. V was shortened by 0 bases and J by 0 bases, with 11 bases between the two germline ends. Germline V gene data show CDR1 as LGHNA and CDR2 as YNFKEQ. CDR3 protein: CASSQDLRQMNTEAFF. DNA for the CDR3: TGTGCCAGCAGCCAAGATCTGAGACAAATGAACACTGAAGCTTTCTTT.

The chain is built from TRBV28 and TRBJ1-5; TRBD1 is a possible D gene (5 bases). Trimming removed 5 bases from V and 2 bases from J, with 16 bases in between. CDR3 length: 16 residues. Germline CDR1 is MDHEN and CDR2 is SYDVKM. The CDR3 loop is CASSLGGELGNQPQHF. The DNA of the CDR3 is TGTGCCAGCAGTCTTGGGGGGGAACTCGGCAATCAGCCCCAGCATTTT.